A selection of T cell receptor beta chains follows, all from one sample in a study of T cells after somatic rescue of genetic block. Measured with immunoSEQ multiplex PCR; TCRdb has only the in-frame clones, and not every one. The sample records 14,000 to 15,000 clones, about 70% being singletons. The specimen sequenced was peripheral blood mononuclear cells (PBMCs). Receptors were obtained from a boy aged 5-17 years. Each CDR3 is given with its conserved first and last residue. Each record gives: V gene, D gene, J gene, clone size, CDR3 protein, CDR3 DNA. A D gene is named only where the DNA matches it firmly. Clone size appears in some rows only: once, few, many, or a class for an expanded clone.

V: TRBV11-2
D: .
J: TRBJ2-5
size: .
CDR3: CASSLGHRETQYF
DNA: TGTGCCAGCAGCTTAGGCCACCGAGAGACCCAGTACTTC

V: TRBV19
D: .
J: TRBJ1-5
size: .
CDR3: CASTYRYKTGYQPQHF
DNA: TGTGCCAGTACTTATAGATATAAAACAGGGTATCAGCCCCAGCATTTT

V: TRBV5-1
D: .
J: TRBJ1-4
size: .
CDR3: CASSLTNRRNEKLFF
DNA: TGCGCCAGCAGCTTGACCAACAGGAGGAACGAAAAACTGTTTTTT

V: TRBV23-1
D: .
J: TRBJ1-6
size: .
CDR3: CASSAGGYNSPLHF
DNA: TGCGCCAGCAGTGCCGGGGGCTATAATTCACCCCTCCACTTT

V: TRBV5-6
D: TRBD1
J: TRBJ1-6
size: .
CDR3: CASNLRANRGRRRNSPLHF
DNA: TGTGCCAGCAACCTACGAGCCAACAGGGGGCGCCGAAGGAATTCACCCCTCCACTTT

V: TRBV11-2
D: .
J: TRBJ2-1
size: .
CDR3: CASSTPTWYNEQFF
DNA: TGTGCCAGCAGCACCCCTACTTGGTACAATGAGCAGTTCTTC

V: TRBV11-2
D: TRBD1
J: TRBJ2-7
size: .
CDR3: CASSLVTGQGNEQYF
DNA: TGTGCCAGCAGCTTAGTCACGGGACAGGGGAACGAGCAGTACTTC

V: TRBV12-2
D: .
J: TRBJ2-3
size: once
CDR3: CASRPVTDTQYF
DNA: TGTGCAAGTCGCCCCGTGACAGATACGCAGTATTTT

V: TRBV27
D: .
J: TRBJ2-2
size: .
CDR3: CASSLISPIVTGELFF
DNA: TGTGCCAGCAGTTTAATCTCGCCTATAGTGACCGGGGAGCTGTTTTTT

V: TRBV15
D: .
J: TRBJ2-3
size: .
CDR3: CATSREAGIGDTQYF
DNA: TGTGCCACCAGCAGAGAAGCTGGGATTGGAGATACGCAGTATTTT

V: TRBV7-8
D: TRBD1
J: TRBJ2-7
size: few
CDR3: CASSLIAGQGIAYEQYF
DNA: TGTGCCAGCAGCTTAATCGCCGGACAGGGTATTGCCTACGAGCAGTACTTC

V: TRBV2
D: .
J: TRBJ1-5
size: .
CDR3: CASRGLLTNQPQHF
DNA: TGTGCCAGCAGAGGTTTACTTACCAATCAGCCCCAGCATTTT

V: TRBV5-1
D: .
J: TRBJ2-7
size: .
CDR3: CASSFTGSYEQYF
DNA: TGCGCCAGCAGCTTTACAGGGTCCTACGAGCAGTACTTC

V: TRBV7-2
D: .
J: TRBJ1-4
size: .
CDR3: CASSTNRNEKLFF
DNA: TGTGCCAGCAGCACTAACAGGAATGAAAAACTGTTTTTT

V: TRBV10-3
D: .
J: TRBJ2-1
size: .
CDR3: CAIRPGSNNEQFF
DNA: TGTGCCATCAGGCCGGGCTCCAACAATGAGCAGTTCTTC

V: TRBV11-3
D: TRBD2
J: TRBJ2-1
size: few
CDR3: CASGTRVRGVKYNEQFF
DNA: TGTGCCAGCGGAACTAGGGTCCGGGGGGTAAAATACAATGAGCAGTTCTTC

V: TRBV15
D: TRBD2
J: TRBJ2-7
size: .
CDR3: CATSPGLASSYEQYF
DNA: TGTGCCACCAGCCCTGGACTAGCGAGCTCCTACGAGCAGTACTTC

V: TRBV25-1
D: .
J: TRBJ1-4
size: .
CDR3: CASSDSRTPATNEKLFF
DNA: TGTGCCAGCAGTGATAGTCGGACTCCTGCAACTAATGAAAAACTGTTTTTT

V: TRBV9
D: TRBD1
J: TRBJ1-4
size: .
CDR3: CASSVGDRGRRDEKLFF
DNA: TGTGCCAGCAGCGTAGGGGACAGGGGACGGCGAGATGAAAAACTGTTTTTT

V: TRBV10-2
D: .
J: TRBJ2-5
size: .
CDR3: CASNPREKETQYF
DNA: TGCGCCAGCAACCCACGGGAGAAAGAGACCCAGTACTTC

V: TRBV11-2
D: .
J: TRBJ1-2
size: .
CDR3: CASSLGSSPSLYGYTF
DNA: TGTGCCAGCAGCCTAGGGTCATCCCCATCATTATATGGCTACACCTTC

V: TRBV28
D: .
J: TRBJ2-3
size: .
CDR3: CASSDRTWATDTQYF
DNA: TGTGCCAGCAGTGACCGGACGTGGGCCACAGATACGCAGTATTTT

V: TRBV5-1
D: TRBD1
J: TRBJ2-3
size: .
CDR3: CASSSDVRGGFKYF
DNA: TGCGCCAGCAGCTCGGACGTGAGAGGGGGCTTTAAGTATTTT

V: TRBV29-1
D: TRBD2
J: TRBJ2-1
size: .
CDR3: CSVPVAGMYNEQFF
DNA: TGCAGCGTTCCGGTAGCGGGAATGTACAATGAGCAGTTCTTC

V: TRBV19
D: TRBD2
J: TRBJ2-2
size: few
CDR3: CASSRLAGVSNTGELFF
DNA: TGTGCCAGTAGTCGACTAGCGGGAGTCTCGAACACCGGGGAGCTGTTTTTT

V: TRBV30
D: TRBD1
J: TRBJ1-5
size: .
CDR3: CAWRAGISTGDQPQHF
DNA: TGTGCCTGGAGAGCAGGGATAAGCACAGGGGATCAGCCCCAGCATTTT

V: TRBV9
D: .
J: TRBJ2-6
size: .
CDR3: CASKSSGANVLTF
DNA: TGTGCCAGCAAATCCTCTGGGGCCAACGTCCTGACTTTC

V: TRBV6-1
D: TRBD2
J: TRBJ2-5
size: .
CDR3: CASSIAGGNQETQYF
DNA: TGTGCCAGCAGTATAGCGGGGGGAAACCAAGAGACCCAGTACTTC

V: TRBV19
D: .
J: TRBJ1-1
size: .
CDR3: CASGRQTMNTEAFF
DNA: TGTGCCAGTGGGAGACAGACGATGAACACTGAAGCTTTCTTT

V: TRBV5-1
D: .
J: TRBJ1-6
size: large
CDR3: CASSSYDEGYNSPLHF
DNA: TGCGCCAGCAGCTCCTATGACGAGGGGTATAATTCACCCCTCCACTTT

V: TRBV7-9
D: .
J: TRBJ2-7
size: medium-sized
CDR3: CASSLVPLISDEQYF
DNA: TGTGCCAGCAGCTTAGTCCCTCTCATTAGCGACGAGCAGTACTTC

V: TRBV4-1
D: .
J: TRBJ1-3
size: few
CDR3: CASSQDGRFSGNTIYF
DNA: TGCGCCAGCAGCCAAGATGGAAGGTTCTCTGGAAACACCATATATTTT

V: TRBV7-2
D: .
J: TRBJ1-5
size: few
CDR3: CASSVRGNQPQHF
DNA: TGTGCCAGCAGCGTCCGGGGCAATCAGCCCCAGCATTTT

V: TRBV5-1
D: TRBD1
J: TRBJ2-3
size: .
CDR3: CASSQGESTDTQYF
DNA: TGCGCCAGCAGTCAGGGGGAAAGCACAGATACGCAGTATTTT

V: TRBV6-1
D: TRBD2
J: TRBJ2-1
size: .
CDR3: CASSGEAGGPYEQFF
DNA: TGTGCCAGCAGTGGCGAAGCGGGGGGGCCGTATGAGCAGTTCTTC

V: TRBV25-1
D: TRBD1
J: TRBJ2-7
size: .
CDR3: CASSDPGQGPSYEQYF
DNA: TGTGCCAGCAGTGATCCGGGACAGGGCCCCTCGTACGAGCAGTACTTC

V: TRBV23-1
D: TRBD1
J: TRBJ2-7
size: once
CDR3: CASSGTVTYEQYF
DNA: TGCGCCAGCAGCGGGACAGTCACCTACGAGCAGTACTTC

V: TRBV6-6
D: .
J: TRBJ2-7
size: once
CDR3: CASSLQAPYEQYF
DNA: TGTGCCAGCAGTCTTCAGGCCCCCTACGAGCAGTACTTC

V: TRBV9
D: TRBD2
J: TRBJ2-5
size: .
CDR3: CASSVGPSGVGQWVQYF
DNA: TGTGCCAGCAGCGTAGGGCCGAGCGGGGTGGGGCAGTGGGTCCAGTACTTC

V: TRBV11-2
D: TRBD2
J: TRBJ2-2
size: .
CDR3: CASSFARTSGRSGTLFF
DNA: TGTGCCAGCAGCTTCGCCCGGACTAGCGGGAGGTCGGGTACGCTGTTTTTT

V: TRBV6-5
D: .
J: TRBJ1-1
size: .
CDR3: CASTPNGKNTEAFF
DNA: TGTGCCAGCACCCCTAACGGCAAGAACACTGAAGCTTTCTTT

V: TRBV9
D: .
J: TRBJ2-3
size: few
CDR3: CASSVVADTQYF
DNA: TGTGCCAGCAGCGTAGTTGCAGATACGCAGTATTTT

V: TRBV27
D: .
J: TRBJ2-6
size: few
CDR3: CASTLIFTGFSGANVLTF
DNA: TGTGCCAGCACCCTCATCTTTACAGGGTTCTCTGGGGCCAACGTCCTGACTTTC